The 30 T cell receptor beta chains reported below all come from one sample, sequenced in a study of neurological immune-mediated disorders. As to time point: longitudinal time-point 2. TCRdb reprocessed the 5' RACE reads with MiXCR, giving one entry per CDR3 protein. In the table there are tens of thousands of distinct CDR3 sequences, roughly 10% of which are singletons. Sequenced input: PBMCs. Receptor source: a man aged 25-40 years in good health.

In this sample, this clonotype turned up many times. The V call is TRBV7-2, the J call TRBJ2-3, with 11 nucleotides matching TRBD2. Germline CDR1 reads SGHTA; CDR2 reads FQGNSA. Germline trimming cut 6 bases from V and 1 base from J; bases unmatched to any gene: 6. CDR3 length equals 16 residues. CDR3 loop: CASSSTSGARTDTQYF. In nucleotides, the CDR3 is TGTGCCAGCAGTTCGACTAGCGGGGCGCGCACAGATACGCAGTATTTT.

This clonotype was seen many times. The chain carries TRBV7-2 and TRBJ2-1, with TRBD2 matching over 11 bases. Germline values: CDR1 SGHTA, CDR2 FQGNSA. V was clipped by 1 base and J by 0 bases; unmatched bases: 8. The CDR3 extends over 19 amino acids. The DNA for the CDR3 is TGTGCCAGCAGCTTAGAGCTAGCGGGGGGTCTAAGCTCCTACAATGAGCAGTTCTTC. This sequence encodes CASSLELAGGLSSYNEQFF.

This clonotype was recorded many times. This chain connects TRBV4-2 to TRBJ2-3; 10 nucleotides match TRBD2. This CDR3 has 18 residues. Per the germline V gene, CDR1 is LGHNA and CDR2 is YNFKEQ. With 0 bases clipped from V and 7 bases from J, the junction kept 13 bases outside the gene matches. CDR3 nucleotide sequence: TGTGCCAGCAGCCAAGATCCCCGGAATAGCGGGGGGACCAATACGCAGTATTTT. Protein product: CASSQDPRNSGGTNTQYF.

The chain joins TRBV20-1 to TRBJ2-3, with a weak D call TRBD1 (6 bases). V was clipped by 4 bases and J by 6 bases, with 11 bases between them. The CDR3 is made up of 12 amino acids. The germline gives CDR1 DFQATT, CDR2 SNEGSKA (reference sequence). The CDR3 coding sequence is TGCAGTGCTATTCAGGGGTTGGATACGCAGTATTTT. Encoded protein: CSAIQGLDTQYF.

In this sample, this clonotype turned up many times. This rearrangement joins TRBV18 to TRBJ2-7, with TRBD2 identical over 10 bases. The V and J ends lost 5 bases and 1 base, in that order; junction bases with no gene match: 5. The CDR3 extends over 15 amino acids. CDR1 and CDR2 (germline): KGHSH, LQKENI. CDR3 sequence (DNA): TGTGCCAGCTCAGCCTCTAGCGGGAGATCCTACGAGCAGTACTTC. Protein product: CASSASSGRSYEQYF.

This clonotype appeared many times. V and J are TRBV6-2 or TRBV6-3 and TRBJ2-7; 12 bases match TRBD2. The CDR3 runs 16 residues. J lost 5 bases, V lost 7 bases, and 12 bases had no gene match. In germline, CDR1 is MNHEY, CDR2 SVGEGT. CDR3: CASTDGLAGSSDEQYF. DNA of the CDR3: TGTGCCAGCACCGACGGACTAGCGGGAAGTAGCGACGAGCAGTACTTC.

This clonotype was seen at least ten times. The chain's CDR3 is CASTRLAEQETQYF. In nucleotides, the CDR3 is TGTGCCAGCACTCGATTAGCGGAACAAGAGACCCAGTACTTC. The chain recombines TRBV5-6 with TRBJ2-5; the D gene is possibly TRBD2 (6 bases). Germline V gene data show CDR1 as SGHDT and CDR2 as YYEEEE. The CDR3 spans 14 residues. Trimming removed 6 bases from V and 2 bases from J, with 14 bases in between.

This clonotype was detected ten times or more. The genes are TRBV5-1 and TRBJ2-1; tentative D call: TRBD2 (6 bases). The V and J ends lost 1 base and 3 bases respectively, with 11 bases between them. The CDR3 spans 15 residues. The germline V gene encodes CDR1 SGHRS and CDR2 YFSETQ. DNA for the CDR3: TGCGCCAGCAGCTTGACGGGGGATGGCTACAATGAGCAGTTCTTC. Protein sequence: CASSLTGDGYNEQFF. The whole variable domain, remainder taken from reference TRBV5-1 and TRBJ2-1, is KAGVTQTPRYLIKTRGQQVTLSCSPISGHRSVSWYQQTPGQGLQFLFEYFSETQRNKGNFPGRFSGRQFSNSRSEMNVSTLELGDSALYLCASSLTGDGYNEQFFGPGTRLTVL.

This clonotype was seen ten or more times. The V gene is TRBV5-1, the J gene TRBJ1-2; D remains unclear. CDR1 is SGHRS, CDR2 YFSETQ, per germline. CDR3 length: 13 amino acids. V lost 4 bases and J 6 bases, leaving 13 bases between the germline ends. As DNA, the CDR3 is TGCGCCAGCAGCCAAACAAGGGCGGATGGCTACACCTTC. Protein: CASSQTRADGYTF.

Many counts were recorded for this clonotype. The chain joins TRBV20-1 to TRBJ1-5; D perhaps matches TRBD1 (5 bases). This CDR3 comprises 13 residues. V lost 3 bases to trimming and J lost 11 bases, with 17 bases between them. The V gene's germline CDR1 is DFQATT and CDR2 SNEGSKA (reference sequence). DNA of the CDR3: TGCAGTGCTAGTGGGGACGTGGGATCGACCCAGCATTTT. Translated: CSASGDVGSTQHF.

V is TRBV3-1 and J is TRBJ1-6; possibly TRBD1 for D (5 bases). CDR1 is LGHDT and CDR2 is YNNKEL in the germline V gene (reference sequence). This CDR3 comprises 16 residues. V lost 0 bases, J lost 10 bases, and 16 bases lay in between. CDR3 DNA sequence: TGTGCCAGCAGCCAAGATCAGGGCCTTACCGGATCACCCCTCCACTTT. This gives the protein CASSQDQGLTGSPLHF.

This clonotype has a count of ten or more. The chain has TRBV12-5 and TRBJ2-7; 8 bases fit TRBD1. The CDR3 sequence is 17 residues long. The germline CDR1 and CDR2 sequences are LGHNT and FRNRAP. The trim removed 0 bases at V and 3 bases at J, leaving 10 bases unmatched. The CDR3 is CASGLVCYRTGNYEQYF. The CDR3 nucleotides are TGTGCTAGTGGTTTGGTATGTTACAGGACAGGGAACTACGAGCAGTACTTC.

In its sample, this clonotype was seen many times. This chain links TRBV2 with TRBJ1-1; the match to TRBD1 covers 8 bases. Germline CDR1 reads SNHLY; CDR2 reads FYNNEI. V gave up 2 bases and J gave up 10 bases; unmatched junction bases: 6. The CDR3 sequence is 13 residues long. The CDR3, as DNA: TGTGCCAGCAGTGAACCTCGACAGGGGCCAGCTTTCTTT. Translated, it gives CASSEPRQGPAFF.

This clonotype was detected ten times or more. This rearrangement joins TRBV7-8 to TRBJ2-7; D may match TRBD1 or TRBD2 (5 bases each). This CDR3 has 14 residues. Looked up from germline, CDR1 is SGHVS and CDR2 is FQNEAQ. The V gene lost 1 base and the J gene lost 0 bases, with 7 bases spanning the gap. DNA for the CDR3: TGTGCCAGCAGCTTAGGAGGGGCCTCCTACGAGCAGTACTTC. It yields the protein CASSLGGASYEQYF.

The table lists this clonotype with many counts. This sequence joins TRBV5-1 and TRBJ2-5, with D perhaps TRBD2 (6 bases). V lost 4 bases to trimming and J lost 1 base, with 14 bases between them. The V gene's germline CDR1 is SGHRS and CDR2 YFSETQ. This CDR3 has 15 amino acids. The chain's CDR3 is CASSPRVAAQETQYF. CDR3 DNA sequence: TGCGCCAGCAGCCCCCGGGTAGCGGCCCAAGAGACCCAGTACTTC.

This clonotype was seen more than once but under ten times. DNA of the CDR3: TGTGCCAGCAGCCAAGACTTTGGCTACACCTTC. Translation: CASSQDFGYTF. V and J are TRBV3-1 and TRBJ1-2; D remains unclear. The CDR3 consists of 11 residues. Germline values: CDR1 LGHDT, CDR2 YNNKEL (reference sequence). Trimming pared 0 bases from V and 7 bases from J, leaving 3 bases between. Filled out from reference TRBV3-1 and TRBJ1-2, the complete variable domain reads DTAVSQTPKYLVTQMGNDKSIKCEQNLGHDTMYWYKQDSKKFLKIMFSYNNKELIINETVPNRFSPKSPDKAHLNLHINSLELGDSAVYFCASSQDFGYTFGSGTRLTVV.

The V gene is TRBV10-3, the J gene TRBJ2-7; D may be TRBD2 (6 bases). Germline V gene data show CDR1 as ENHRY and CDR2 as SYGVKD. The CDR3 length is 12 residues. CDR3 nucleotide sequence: TGTGCACACGCCGGGAGCACAGATACGCAGTACTTC. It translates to CAHAGSTDTQYF.

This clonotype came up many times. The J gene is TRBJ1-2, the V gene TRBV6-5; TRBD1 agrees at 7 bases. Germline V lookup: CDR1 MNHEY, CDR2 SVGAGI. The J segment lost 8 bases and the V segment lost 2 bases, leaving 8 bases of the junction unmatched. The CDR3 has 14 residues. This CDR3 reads CASSYAGQPAGYTF. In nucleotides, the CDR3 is TGTGCCAGCAGTTACGCGGGACAGCCAGCGGGCTACACCTTC.

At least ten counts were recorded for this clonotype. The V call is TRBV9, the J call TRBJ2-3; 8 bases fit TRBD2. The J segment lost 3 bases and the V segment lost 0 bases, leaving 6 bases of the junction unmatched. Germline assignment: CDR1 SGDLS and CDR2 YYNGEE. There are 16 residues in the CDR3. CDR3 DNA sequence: TGTGCCAGCAGCGTAGAAGCTAGCGGGTTTACAGATACGCAGTATTTT. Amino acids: CASSVEASGFTDTQYF.

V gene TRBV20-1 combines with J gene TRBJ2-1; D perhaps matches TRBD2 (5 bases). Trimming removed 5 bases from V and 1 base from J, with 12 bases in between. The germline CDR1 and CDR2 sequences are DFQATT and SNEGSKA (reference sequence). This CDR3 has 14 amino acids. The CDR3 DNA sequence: TGCAGTGCTCGGAGCGGATTTTCCTACAATGAGCAGTTCTTC. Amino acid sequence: CSARSGFSYNEQFF.

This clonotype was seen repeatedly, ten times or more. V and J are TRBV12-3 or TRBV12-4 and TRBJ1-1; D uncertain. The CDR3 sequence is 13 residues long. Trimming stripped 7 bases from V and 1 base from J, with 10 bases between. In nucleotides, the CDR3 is TGTGCCAGCAACTCGGACGGGAACACTGAAGCTTTCTTT. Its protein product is CASNSDGNTEAFF.

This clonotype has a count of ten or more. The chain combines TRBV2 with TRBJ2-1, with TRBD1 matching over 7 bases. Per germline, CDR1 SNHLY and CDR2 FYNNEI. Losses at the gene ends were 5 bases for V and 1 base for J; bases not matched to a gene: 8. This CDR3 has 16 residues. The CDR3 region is CASSFTGTASYNEQFF. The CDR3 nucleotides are TGTGCCAGCAGTTTCACCGGGACAGCGTCCTACAATGAGCAGTTCTTC. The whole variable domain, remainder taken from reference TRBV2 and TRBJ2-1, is EPEVTQTPSHQVTQMGQEVILRCVPISNHLYFYWYRQILGQKVEFLVSFYNNEISEKSEIFDDQFSVERPDGSNFTLKIRSTKLEDSAMYFCASSFTGTASYNEQFFGPGTRLTVL.

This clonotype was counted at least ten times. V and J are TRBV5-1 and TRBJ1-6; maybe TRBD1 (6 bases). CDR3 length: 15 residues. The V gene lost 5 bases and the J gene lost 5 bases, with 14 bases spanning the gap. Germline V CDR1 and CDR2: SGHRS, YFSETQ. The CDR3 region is CASREGVGDNSPLHF. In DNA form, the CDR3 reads TGCGCCAGCAGAGAGGGGGTCGGGGATAATTCACCCCTCCACTTT.

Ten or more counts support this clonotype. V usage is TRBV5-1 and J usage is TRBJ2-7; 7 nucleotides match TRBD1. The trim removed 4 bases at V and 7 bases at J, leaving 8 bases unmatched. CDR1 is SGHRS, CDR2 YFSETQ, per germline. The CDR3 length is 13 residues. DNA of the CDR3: TGCGCCAGCAGCCTAATACAGGGGCGGGAGCAGTACTTC. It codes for CASSLIQGREQYF.

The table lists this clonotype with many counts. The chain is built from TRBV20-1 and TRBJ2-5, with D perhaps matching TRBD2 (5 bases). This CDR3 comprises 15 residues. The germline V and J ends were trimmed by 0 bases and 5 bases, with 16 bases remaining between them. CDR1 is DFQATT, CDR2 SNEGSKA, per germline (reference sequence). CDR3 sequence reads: CSARDEGVAFETQYF. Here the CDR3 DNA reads TGCAGTGCTAGAGATGAGGGTGTAGCGTTTGAGACCCAGTACTTC.

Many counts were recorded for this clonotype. The CDR3 DNA follows: TGTGCCAGCAGCCCAGGACAGGGGGGGACGGGTCAGCCCCAGCATTTT. Its translation is CASSPGQGGTGQPQHF. The chain recombines TRBV7-2 with TRBJ1-5; 10 nucleotides line up with TRBD1. The V gene's germline CDR1 is SGHTA and CDR2 FQGNSA. CDR3 length: 16 amino acids. After removal of 5 bases from V and 6 bases from J, the junction contained 10 bases not matched to a gene.

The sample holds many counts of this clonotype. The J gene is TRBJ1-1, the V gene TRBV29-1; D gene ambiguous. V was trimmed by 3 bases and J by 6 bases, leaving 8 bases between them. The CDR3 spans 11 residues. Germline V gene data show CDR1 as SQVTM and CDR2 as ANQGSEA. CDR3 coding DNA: TGCAGCGTTGATCTCCAGGCTGAAGCTTTCTTT. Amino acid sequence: CSVDLQAEAFF.

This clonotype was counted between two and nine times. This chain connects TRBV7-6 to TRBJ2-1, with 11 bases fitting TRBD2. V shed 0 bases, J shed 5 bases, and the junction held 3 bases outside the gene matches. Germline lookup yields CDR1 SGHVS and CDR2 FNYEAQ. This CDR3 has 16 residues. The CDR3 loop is CASSLATSGIHNEQFF. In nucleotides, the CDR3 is TGTGCCAGCAGCTTAGCGACTAGCGGGATCCACAATGAGCAGTTCTTC.

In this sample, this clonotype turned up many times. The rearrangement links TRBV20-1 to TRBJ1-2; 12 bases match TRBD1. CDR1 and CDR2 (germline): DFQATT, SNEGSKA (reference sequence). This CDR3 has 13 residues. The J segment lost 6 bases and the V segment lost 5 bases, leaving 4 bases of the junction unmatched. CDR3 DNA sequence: TGCAGTGCTTTGGGACAGGGGGCAGATGGCTACACCTTC. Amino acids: CSALGQGADGYTF.

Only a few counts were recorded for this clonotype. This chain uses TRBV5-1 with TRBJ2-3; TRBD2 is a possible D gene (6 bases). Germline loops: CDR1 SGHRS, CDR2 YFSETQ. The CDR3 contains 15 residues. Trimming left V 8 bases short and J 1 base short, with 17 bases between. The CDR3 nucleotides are TGCGCCAGTACATCGGAGGGAGTAGGCACAGATACGCAGTATTTT. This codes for CASTSEGVGTDTQYF.